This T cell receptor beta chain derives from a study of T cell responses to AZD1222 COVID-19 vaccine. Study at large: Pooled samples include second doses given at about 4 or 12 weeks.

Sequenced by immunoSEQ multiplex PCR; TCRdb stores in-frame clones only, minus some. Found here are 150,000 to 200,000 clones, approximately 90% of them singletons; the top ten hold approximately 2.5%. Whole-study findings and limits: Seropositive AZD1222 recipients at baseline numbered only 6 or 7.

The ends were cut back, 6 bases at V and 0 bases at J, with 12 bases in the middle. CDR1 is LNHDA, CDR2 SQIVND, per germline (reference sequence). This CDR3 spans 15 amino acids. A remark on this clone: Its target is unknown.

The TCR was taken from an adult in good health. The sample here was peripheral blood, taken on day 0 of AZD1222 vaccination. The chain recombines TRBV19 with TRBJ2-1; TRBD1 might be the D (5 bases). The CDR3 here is CASREYRSSYNEQFF. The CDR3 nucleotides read TGTGCCAGTAGGGAATACAGGAGCTCCTACAATGAGCAGTTCTTC.